The clone carrying this T cell receptor beta chain was observed many times. Its antigen is as yet unknown. In TCRdb, the 5' RACE reads were re-called with MiXCR into one record per CDR3 protein. The repertoire consists of 690,000 or so distinct CDR3 sequences, with 5.5% to 7.5% occurring once and the leading ten covering about 2%. The data are from a study of identical twins. This CDR3 has 16 amino acids. Germline V gene sequence: CDR1 LNHNV, CDR2 YYDKDF (reference sequence). Unmatched junction bases numbered 12, after V lost 3 bases and J lost 8 bases. Study-wide findings and caveats: Low generation probability was overrepresented in out-of-frame alpha sequences shared by twins. Clonotypes of the beta chain that were abundant in cord blood carried fewer insertions (memory repertoires showed none). Models came in too low on out-of-frame TCR alpha sharing in monozygotic twins.

Donors uniformly comprised healthy Caucasians. This chain connects TRBV15 to TRBJ2-1; 8 positions match TRBD2. The clonotype was recovered from a young man in good health. The source material was naive T cells sorted from blood. The CDR3 region is CATSRDLAGIVDEQFF. As DNA, the CDR3 is TGTGCCACCAGCAGGGACTTAGCGGGAATTGTCGATGAGCAGTTCTTC.